The next 30 T cell receptor beta chains were all read from a single sample in a study of shared clonotypes between healthy human individuals. Data came from immunoSEQ multiplex PCR; TCRdb stores just in-frame clones and leaves some out. The sample lists 850,000 to 1,200,000 clones; about 70% were seen once. Sequences were obtained from memory CD4+ T cells sorted from blood. Stated subset: CD45RA-negative fraction. These receptors came from a man between 18 and 29 years old in good health.

The chain links TRBV28 to TRBJ1-4, with 7 nucleotides matching TRBD1. This CDR3 comprises 15 residues. Germline V lookup: CDR1 MDHEN, CDR2 SYDVKM. V lost 5 bases to trimming and J lost 1 base; unmatched junction nucleotides: 4. Here the CDR3 DNA reads TGTGCCAGCAGTCAGAGGGGGCTAACTAATGAAAAACTGTTTTTT. Encoded protein: CASSQRGLTNEKLFF.

This sequence joins TRBV29-1 and TRBJ1-2; no definite D call. The germline V and J ends were trimmed by 3 bases and 0 bases, with 11 bases remaining between them. The CDR3 totals 14 residues. Germline CDR1 SQVTM, CDR2 ANQGSEA. CDR3 bases: TGCAGCGTTGATGGCGGGCTAGCTAACTATGGCTACACCTTC. Encoded protein: CSVDGGLANYGYTF.

This rearrangement joins TRBV7-2 to TRBJ2-3; a weak D match, TRBD1 (7 bases). The V gene's germline CDR1 is SGHTA and CDR2 FQGNSA. The V end lost 4 bases, the J end lost 2 bases, and 16 bases lay between the germline ends. CDR3 length: 16 amino acids. CDR3 protein: CASSSFGGGLTDTQYF. CDR3 bases: TGTGCCAGCAGCTCCTTTGGAGGGGGCCTCACAGATACGCAGTATTTT. Full variable domain (outside the CDR3, taken from reference TRBV7-2 and TRBJ2-3): GAGVSQSPSNKVTEKGKDVELRCDPISGHTALYWYRQSLGQGLEFLIYFQGNSAPDKSGLPSDRFSAERTGGSVSTLTIQRTQQEDSAVYLCASSSFGGGLTDTQYFGPGTRLTVL.

This clone showed up just once. The genes are TRBV30 and TRBJ2-3; D might be TRBD1 (5 bases). The CDR3 sequence is 13 residues long. Trimming pared 2 bases from V and 2 bases from J, leaving 8 bases between. Per germline, CDR1 GTSNPN and CDR2 SVGIG (reference sequence). As DNA, the CDR3 is TGTGCCTGGAGTTTAGGGGACACAGATACGCAGTATTTT. Its translation is CAWSLGDTDTQYF.

The gene calls are TRBV5-1 and TRBJ1-3; the D is unclear. The germline gives CDR1 SGHRS, CDR2 YFSETQ. V dropped 4 bases and J dropped 0 bases, with 11 bases sitting between them. There are 15 residues in the CDR3. The CDR3 nucleotides read TGCGCCAGCAGCCTGGTGGGGAGCTCTGGAAACACCATATATTTT. Amino acids: CASSLVGSSGNTIYF.

The chain employs TRBV18 and TRBJ2-7, with 8 bases identical to TRBD1. Germline CDR1 and CDR2: KGHSH and LQKENI. The CDR3 is 15 amino acids. The V segment lost 4 bases and the J segment 5 bases; nucleotides outside the gene matches: 10. CDR3 sequence (DNA): TGTGCCAGCTCACAACGACAGGGGTTAGCCCACGAGCAGTACTTC. This translates into CASSQRQGLAHEQYF.

This sequence joins TRBV6-5 and TRBJ1-1; 9 nucleotides match TRBD1. The CDR3 loop spans 16 amino acids. V lost 4 bases, J lost 4 bases, and 10 bases stayed unmatched. Germline values: CDR1 MNHEY, CDR2 SVGAGI. CDR3 nucleotide sequence: TGTGCCAGCAGTTGGGGACAGGGTCGTTTATTCACTGAAGCTTTCTTT. Translation: CASSWGQGRLFTEAFF.

The CDR3 coding sequence is TGTGCCAGCAGCACGCGGACAGGGGGACTGAACGAGCAGTACTTC. Translating gives CASSTRTGGLNEQYF. V gene TRBV28 combines with J gene TRBJ2-7; 10 nucleotides align to TRBD1. The ends lost 6 bases at V and 5 bases at J; junction bases unmatched: 10. The CDR3 contains 15 residues. The germline gives CDR1 MDHEN, CDR2 SYDVKM.

This sequence joins TRBV30 and TRBJ1-2, with D tentatively TRBD1 (6 bases). This CDR3 comprises 13 residues. V shed 0 bases and J shed 7 bases, with 12 bases lying between them. The germline gives CDR1 GTSNPN, CDR2 SVGIG (reference sequence). CDR3 in DNA: TGTGCCTGGAGTGTACGGGGGGCGGGTGGCTACACCTTC. It codes for CAWSVRGAGGYTF.

CDR3 loop: CASSTKTGAGELFF. In nucleotides, the CDR3 is TGTGCCAGCAGCACAAAGACAGGCGCCGGGGAGCTGTTTTTT. The J gene is TRBJ2-2, the V gene TRBV7-3; the D gene is possibly TRBD1 (6 bases). The germline V gene has CDR1 SGHTA and CDR2 FQGTGA. This CDR3 contains 14 residues. Trimming cost V 5 bases and J 6 bases, with 13 bases left between them.

This rearrangement joins TRBV7-2 to TRBJ2-3, with no clear D. CDR1 is SGHTA, CDR2 FQGNSA, per germline. The germline V and J ends were trimmed by 5 bases and 2 bases, with 8 bases remaining between them. The CDR3 is 13 residues long. As DNA, the CDR3 is TGTGCCAGCAGCCAACCTAACACAGATACGCAGTATTTT. It encodes CASSQPNTDTQYF.

The CDR3 is CASSQLGLAGNEQFF. CDR3 sequence (DNA): TGCGCCAGCAGCCAACTGGGACTAGCGGGCAATGAGCAGTTCTTC. The chain uses TRBV4-1 and TRBJ2-1; 12 nucleotides match TRBD2. V shed 2 bases, J shed 6 bases, and the junction held 2 bases outside the gene matches. The CDR3 sequence is 15 residues long. CDR1 and CDR2 (germline): MGHRA, YSYEKL.

The chain couples TRBV30 to TRBJ2-3; TRBD2 might be the D (5 bases). The CDR3 is 15 residues long. V shed 0 bases and J shed 0 bases, with 10 bases lying between them. Germline V gene sequence: CDR1 GTSNPN, CDR2 SVGIG (reference sequence). The CDR3 region has the DNA TGTGCCTGGAGTGTACTACGACTAAGCACAGATACGCAGTATTTT. This sequence encodes CAWSVLRLSTDTQYF.

This clone appeared once. The V and J genes are TRBV6-5 and TRBJ1-5; D ambiguous. CDR3 length: 13 residues. Per the germline V gene, CDR1 is MNHEY and CDR2 is SVGAGI. Trimming removed 5 bases from V and 8 bases from J, with 13 bases in between. The CDR3 nucleotides are TGTGCCAGCAGTAACAGTTGGAAAAAGCCCCAGCATTTT. This sequence encodes CASSNSWKKPQHF.

With respect to this clone: A far larger clone differs by one base, so this is likely a read error. This sample includes further DNA sequences coding for the same CDR3. This chain links TRBV28 with TRBJ1-2; 7 bases fit TRBD1. The J segment lost 4 bases and the V segment lost 6 bases, leaving 5 bases of the junction unmatched. The CDR3 runs 13 residues. Germline CDR1 and CDR2: MDHEN and SYDVKM. CDR3 DNA sequence: TGTGCCAGCAGCCCGGGACAGAGCTATGGCTACACCTTC. It is translated as CASSPGQSYGYTF.

This clone was seen only once. This rearrangement joins TRBV29-1 to TRBJ1-5; 7 positions match TRBD1. Germline V gene data show CDR1 as SQVTM and CDR2 as ANQGSEA. V lost 6 bases, J lost 4 bases, and 12 bases stayed unmatched. The CDR3 is 15 amino acids. The CDR3 here is CSVGTDTGVNQPQHF. CDR3 nucleotide sequence: TGCAGCGTGGGGACTGATACAGGGGTGAATCAGCCCCAGCATTTT.

This clone was picked up a small number of times. At the DNA level, this CDR3 is encoded by other sequences in the same sample as well. V usage is TRBV6-6 and J usage is TRBJ2-7; 12 bases are shared with TRBD2. The CDR3 totals 14 residues. Germline CDR1 MNHNY, CDR2 SVGAGI (reference sequence). Trimming removed 2 bases from V and 4 bases from J; junction bases left unmatched: 0. The chain's CDR3 is CASSYGTSGYEQYF. The CDR3 DNA follows: TGTGCCAGCAGTTACGGGACTAGCGGGTACGAGCAGTACTTC.

This clone was counted a single time. This sequence joins TRBV7-9 and TRBJ2-1; tentative D call: TRBD1 (6 bases). V was pared by 4 bases and J by 2 bases, with 18 bases between. Germline CDR1 reads SEHNR; CDR2 reads FQNEAQ (reference sequence). The CDR3 has 17 amino acids. This CDR3 reads CASSSLEGQGTYNEQFF. The DNA for the CDR3 is TGTGCCAGCAGCTCCCTAGAGGGGCAGGGGACCTACAATGAGCAGTTCTTC.

The J gene is TRBJ2-1, the V gene TRBV28; 7 bases line up with TRBD2. Germline V CDR1 and CDR2: MDHEN, SYDVKM. This CDR3 is built from 13 residues. The trim removed 6 bases at V and 9 bases at J, leaving 8 bases unmatched. Here the CDR3 reads CASRKGGRSEQFF. In DNA, the CDR3 is TGTGCCAGCAGGAAGGGAGGGAGGTCTGAGCAGTTCTTC.

The chain combines TRBV5-4 with TRBJ2-2, with D unresolved. The CDR3 covers 13 residues. V dropped 2 bases and J dropped 7 bases, with 9 bases sitting between them. The germline V gene encodes CDR1 SGHNT and CDR2 YYREEE (reference sequence). The CDR3 loop reads CASSFGQIGELFF. Written as DNA, the CDR3 is TGTGCCAGCAGCTTTGGTCAGATCGGGGAGCTGTTTTTT.

This clone was counted a few times. This chain joins TRBV19 and TRBJ1-5; unclear D gene. With 3 bases removed from V and 2 bases from J, the gap between germline ends came to 14 bases. The CDR3 sequence is 16 residues long. Germline V CDR1 and CDR2: LNHDA, SQIVND (reference sequence). As DNA, the CDR3 is TGTGCCAGTAGTATCCCGGGAAAGTTGGGCAATCAGCCCCAGCATTTT. It codes for CASSIPGKLGNQPQHF.

V and J are TRBV29-1 and TRBJ2-5; TRBD1 matches 8 bases. CDR3 size: 14 residues. J lost 3 bases, V lost 6 bases, and 9 bases had no gene match. Looked up from germline, CDR1 is SQVTM and CDR2 is ANQGSEA. The CDR3, as DNA: TGCAGCGTGGAACTGGGACAGGTGAAAGAGACCCAGTACTTC. Protein product: CSVELGQVKETQYF.

The chain carries TRBV5-1 and TRBJ2-5; 7 bases are shared with TRBD2. Germline CDR1 reads SGHRS; CDR2 reads YFSETQ. The J segment lost 10 bases and the V segment lost 4 bases, leaving 13 bases of the junction unmatched. The CDR3 length is 14 residues. The CDR3 reads CASSTGLEGMSQYF. Written as DNA, the CDR3 is TGCGCCAGCAGCACCGGACTAGAGGGAATGAGCCAGTACTTC. The full variable domain, its missing parts supplied by reference TRBV5-1 and TRBJ2-5, is KAGVTQTPRYLIKTRGQQVTLSCSPISGHRSVSWYQQTPGQGLQFLFEYFSETQRNKGNFPGRFSGRQFSNSRSEMNVSTLELGDSALYLCASSTGLEGMSQYFGPGTRLLVL.

The genes are TRBV9 and TRBJ1-2; 11 positions match TRBD1. The V gene end was trimmed by 6 bases and the J gene end by 7 bases; junction bases not matched to a gene: 14. The CDR3 sequence is 16 residues long. Germline V gene lookup returns CDR1 SGDLS and CDR2 YYNGEE. The CDR3: CASNRSPGQGVFGYTF. For the CDR3, the DNA is TGTGCCAGCAACCGAAGTCCGGGACAGGGGGTGTTTGGCTACACCTTC.

The chain uses TRBV23-1 and TRBJ2-7; possibly TRBD2 for D (5 bases). TRBV23-1 is classed as an ORF, of uncertain function. The CDR3 loop spans 14 amino acids. V lost 2 bases and J lost 3, with 11 bases in between. The CDR3 sequence: CASSQPPGNYEQYF. As DNA, the CDR3 is TGCGCCAGCAGTCAACCACCGGGGAACTACGAGCAGTACTTC.

The chain combines TRBV7-2 with TRBJ1-2; 11 bases agree with TRBD1. The CDR3 extends over 15 amino acids. Trimming removed 4 bases from V and 3 bases from J; junction bases left unmatched: 4. Germline CDR1 reads SGHTA; CDR2 reads FQGNSA. The CDR3 coding sequence is TGTGCCAGCAGCTCATGGGACAGGGGGGACTATGGCTACACCTTC. It specifies CASSSWDRGDYGYTF.

This chain joins TRBV2 and TRBJ1-1; D possibly corresponds to TRBD1 (6 bases). With 11 bases removed from V and 1 base from J, the gap between germline ends came to 17 bases. The CDR3 runs 14 residues. Germline V lookup: CDR1 SNHLY, CDR2 FYNNEI. The CDR3, as DNA: TGTGCCTCAGGGGCAATCGGTTCGAACACTGAAGCTTTCTTT. Its translation: CASGAIGSNTEAFF.

The chain joins TRBV10-3 to TRBJ1-1; 10 nucleotides match TRBD1. CDR3 length: 14 amino acids. Germline CDR1 and CDR2: ENHRY and SYGVKD. The J segment lost 4 bases and the V segment lost 6 bases, leaving 5 bases of the junction unmatched. Here the CDR3 DNA reads TGTGCCATCAGCGGGACAGGGGCGGGCACTGAAGCTTTCTTT. Protein product: CAISGTGAGTEAFF.

CDR3 sequence: CSSMTGGGEQYF. CDR3 coding DNA: TGCAGCAGTATGACAGGGGGCGGCGAGCAGTACTTC. V usage is TRBV29-1 and J usage is TRBJ2-7, with 10 bases identical to TRBD1. Germline loops: CDR1 SQVTM, CDR2 ANQGSEA. The CDR3 is made up of 12 amino acids. The junction had 7 bases not matched to a gene; V was cut back by 8 bases and J by 6 bases.

The V and J genes are TRBV2 and TRBJ2-1; no definite D call. The V gene lost 2 bases and the J gene lost 2 bases, with 4 bases spanning the gap. Germline CDR1 SNHLY, CDR2 FYNNEI. The CDR3 is made up of 13 amino acids. The chain's CDR3 is CASSERPYNEQFF. The CDR3 bases are TGTGCCAGCAGTGAAAGGCCCTACAATGAGCAGTTCTTC.